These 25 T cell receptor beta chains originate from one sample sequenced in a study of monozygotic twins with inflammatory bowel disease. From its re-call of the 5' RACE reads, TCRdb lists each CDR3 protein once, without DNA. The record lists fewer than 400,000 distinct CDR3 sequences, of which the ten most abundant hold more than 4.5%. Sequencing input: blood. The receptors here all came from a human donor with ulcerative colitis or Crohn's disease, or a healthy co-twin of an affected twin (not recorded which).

The chain's CDR3 is CASSNPQREGRELFF. This rearrangement joins TRBV6-2 or TRBV6-3 to TRBJ2-2; the TCRdb call, TRBD2, lacks DNA for checking. CDR3 length: 15 amino acids. The V gene's germline CDR1 is MNHEY and CDR2 SVGEGT.

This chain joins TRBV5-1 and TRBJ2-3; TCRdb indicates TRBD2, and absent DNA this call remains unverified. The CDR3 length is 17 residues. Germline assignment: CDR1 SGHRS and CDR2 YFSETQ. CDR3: CASSQTLAGAGTDTQYF.

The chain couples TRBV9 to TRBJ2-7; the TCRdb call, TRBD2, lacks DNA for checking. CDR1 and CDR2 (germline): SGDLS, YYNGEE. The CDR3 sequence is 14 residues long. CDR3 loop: CASSVGLTPYEQYF.

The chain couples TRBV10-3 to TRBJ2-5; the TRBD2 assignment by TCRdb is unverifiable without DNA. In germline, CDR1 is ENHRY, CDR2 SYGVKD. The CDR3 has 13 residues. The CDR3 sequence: CATSSGDQETQYF.

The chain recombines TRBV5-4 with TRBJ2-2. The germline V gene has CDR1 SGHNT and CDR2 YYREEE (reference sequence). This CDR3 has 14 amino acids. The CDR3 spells CASSFPGTTGELFF.

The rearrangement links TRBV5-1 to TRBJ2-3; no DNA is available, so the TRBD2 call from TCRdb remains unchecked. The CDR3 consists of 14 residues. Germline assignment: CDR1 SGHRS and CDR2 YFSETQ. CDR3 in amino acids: CASRNSGTTDTQYF. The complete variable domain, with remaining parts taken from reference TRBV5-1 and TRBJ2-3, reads KAGVTQTPRYLIKTRGQQVTLSCSPISGHRSVSWYQQTPGQGLQFLFEYFSETQRNKGNFPGRFSGRQFSNSRSEMNVSTLELGDSALYLCASRNSGTTDTQYFGPGTRLTVL.

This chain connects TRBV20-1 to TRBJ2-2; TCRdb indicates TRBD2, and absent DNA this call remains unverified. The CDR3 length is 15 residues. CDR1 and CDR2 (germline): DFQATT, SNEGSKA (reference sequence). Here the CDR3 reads CSARVFGGSTGELFF.

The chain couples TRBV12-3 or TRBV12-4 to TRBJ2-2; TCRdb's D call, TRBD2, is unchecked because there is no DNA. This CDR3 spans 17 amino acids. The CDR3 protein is CASTGGSGGLNTGELFF.

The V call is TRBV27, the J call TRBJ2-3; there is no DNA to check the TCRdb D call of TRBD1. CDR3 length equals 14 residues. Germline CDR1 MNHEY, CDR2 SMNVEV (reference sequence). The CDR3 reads CASRRGISTDTQYF.

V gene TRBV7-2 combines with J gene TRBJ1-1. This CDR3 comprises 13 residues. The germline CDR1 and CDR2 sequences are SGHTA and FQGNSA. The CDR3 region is CASSYQLFNEAFF. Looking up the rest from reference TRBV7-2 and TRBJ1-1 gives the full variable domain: GAGVSQSPSNKVTEKGKDVELRCDPISGHTALYWYRQSLGQGLEFLIYFQGNSAPDKSGLPSDRFSAERTGGSVSTLTIQRTQQEDSAVYLCASSYQLFNEAFFGQGTRLTVV.

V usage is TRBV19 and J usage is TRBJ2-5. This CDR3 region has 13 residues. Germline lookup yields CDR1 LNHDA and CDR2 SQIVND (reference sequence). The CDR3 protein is CASRLALGETQYF.

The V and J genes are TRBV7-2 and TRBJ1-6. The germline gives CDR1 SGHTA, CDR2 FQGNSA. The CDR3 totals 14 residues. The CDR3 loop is CASSLAQETKPLHF. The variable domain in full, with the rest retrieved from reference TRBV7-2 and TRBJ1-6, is GAGVSQSPSNKVTEKGKDVELRCDPISGHTALYWYRQSLGQGLEFLIYFQGNSAPDKSGLPSDRFSAERTGGSVSTLTIQRTQQEDSAVYLCASSLAQETKPLHFGNGTRLTVT.

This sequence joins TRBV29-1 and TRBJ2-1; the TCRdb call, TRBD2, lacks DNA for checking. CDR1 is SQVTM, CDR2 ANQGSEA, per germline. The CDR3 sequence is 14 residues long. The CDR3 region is CSVVVSGDGNEQFF.

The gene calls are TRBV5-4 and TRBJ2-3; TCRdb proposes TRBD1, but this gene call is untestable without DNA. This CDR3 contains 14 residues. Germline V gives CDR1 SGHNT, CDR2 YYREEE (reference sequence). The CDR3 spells CASSLVRGLDTQYF.

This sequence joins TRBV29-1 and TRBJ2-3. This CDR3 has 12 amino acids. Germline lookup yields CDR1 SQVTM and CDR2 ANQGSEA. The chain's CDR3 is CSVEEGSDTQYF.

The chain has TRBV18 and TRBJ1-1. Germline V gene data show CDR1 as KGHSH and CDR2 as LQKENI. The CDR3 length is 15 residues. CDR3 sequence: CASSPDSGLNTEAFF.

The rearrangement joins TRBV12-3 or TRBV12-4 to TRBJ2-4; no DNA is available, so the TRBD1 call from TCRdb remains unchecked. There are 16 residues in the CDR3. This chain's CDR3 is CASSLRTVLAKNIQYF.

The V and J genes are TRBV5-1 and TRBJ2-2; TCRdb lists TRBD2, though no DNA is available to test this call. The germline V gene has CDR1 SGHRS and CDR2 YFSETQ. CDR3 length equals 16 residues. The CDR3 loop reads CASSTTSGLITGELFF. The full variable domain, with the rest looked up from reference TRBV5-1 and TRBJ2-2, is KAGVTQTPRYLIKTRGQQVTLSCSPISGHRSVSWYQQTPGQGLQFLFEYFSETQRNKGNFPGRFSGRQFSNSRSEMNVSTLELGDSALYLCASSTTSGLITGELFFGEGSRLTVL.

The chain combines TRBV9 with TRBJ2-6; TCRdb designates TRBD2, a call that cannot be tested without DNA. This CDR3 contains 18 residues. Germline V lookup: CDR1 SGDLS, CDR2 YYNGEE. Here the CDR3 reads CASSVGLAGISGANVLTF.

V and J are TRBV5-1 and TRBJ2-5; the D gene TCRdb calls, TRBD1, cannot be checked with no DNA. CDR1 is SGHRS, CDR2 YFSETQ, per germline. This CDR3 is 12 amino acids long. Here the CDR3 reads CASRRTEETQYF.

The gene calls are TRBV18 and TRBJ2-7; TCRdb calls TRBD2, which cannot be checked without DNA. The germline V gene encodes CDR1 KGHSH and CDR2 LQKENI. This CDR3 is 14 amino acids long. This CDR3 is CASSPREGINEQYF.

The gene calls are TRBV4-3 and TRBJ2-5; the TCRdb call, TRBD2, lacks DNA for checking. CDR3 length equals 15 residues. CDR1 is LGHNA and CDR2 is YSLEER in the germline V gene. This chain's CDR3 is CASSQEEAAQETQYF.

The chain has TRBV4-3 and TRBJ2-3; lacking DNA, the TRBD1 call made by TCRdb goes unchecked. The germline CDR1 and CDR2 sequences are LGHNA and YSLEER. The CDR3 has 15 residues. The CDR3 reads CASSQKMWGTDTQYF.

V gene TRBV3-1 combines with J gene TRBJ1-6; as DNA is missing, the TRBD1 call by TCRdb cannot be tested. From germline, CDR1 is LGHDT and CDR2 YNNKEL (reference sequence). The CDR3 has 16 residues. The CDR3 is CASSLWGQLNNSPLHF.

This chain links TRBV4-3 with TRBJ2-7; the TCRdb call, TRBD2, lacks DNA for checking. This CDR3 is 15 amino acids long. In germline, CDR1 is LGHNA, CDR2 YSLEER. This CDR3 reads CASSQGPSGSYEQYF.